Below, one TCR beta chain is given with its context. Its matching antigen is unknown. The sample is drawn from a study of T cell responses to AZD1222 COVID-19 vaccine. Findings and limits, study-wide: Reportedly, nearly half of unique spike TCRs recognized epitopes outside B.1.351/B.1.1.7 mutations. Once two AZD1222 doses were given, Spike-specific TCR breadth and depth went up.

TCRdb's table, derived via immunoSEQ multiplex PCR, lists solely in-frame clones and lacks some. Among more than 150,000 clones listed, 80% to 90% were seen once. V lost 0 bases and J 5 bases, leaving 11 bases between the germline ends. This CDR3 is built from 14 residues. Germline V gene sequence: CDR1 SGHTS, CDR2 YDEGEE. The rearrangement uses TRBV5-8 and TRBJ1-2; D is unclear. Sequenced material: peripheral blood, taken on day 0 of MenACWY control vaccination. This TCR derives from an adult in good health. The CDR3 nucleotides read TGTGCCAGCAGCTTGGGTCGGCAGCTTTATGGCTACACCTTC. Translated, it gives CASSLGRQLYGYTF.